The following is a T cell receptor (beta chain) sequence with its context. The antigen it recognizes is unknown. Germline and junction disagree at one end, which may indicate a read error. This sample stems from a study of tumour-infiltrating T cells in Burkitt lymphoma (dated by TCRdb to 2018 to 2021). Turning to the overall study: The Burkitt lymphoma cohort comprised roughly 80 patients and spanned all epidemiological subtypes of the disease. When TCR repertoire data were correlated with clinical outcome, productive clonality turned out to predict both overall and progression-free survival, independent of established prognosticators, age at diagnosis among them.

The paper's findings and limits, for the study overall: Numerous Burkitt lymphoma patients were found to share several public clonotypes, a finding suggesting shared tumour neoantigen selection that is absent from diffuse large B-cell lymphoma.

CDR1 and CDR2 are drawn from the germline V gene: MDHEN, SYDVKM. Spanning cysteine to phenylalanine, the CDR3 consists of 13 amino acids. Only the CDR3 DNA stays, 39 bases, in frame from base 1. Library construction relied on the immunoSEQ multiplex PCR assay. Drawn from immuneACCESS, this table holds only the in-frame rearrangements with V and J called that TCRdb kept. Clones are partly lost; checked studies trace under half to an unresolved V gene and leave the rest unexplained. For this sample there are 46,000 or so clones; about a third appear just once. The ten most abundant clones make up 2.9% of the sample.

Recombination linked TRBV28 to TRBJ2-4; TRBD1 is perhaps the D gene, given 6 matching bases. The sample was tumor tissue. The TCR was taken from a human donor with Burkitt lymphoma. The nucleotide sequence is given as TGTGCCAGCAGTTCGCGCCCCGCAGGGGATGGCAACTTC. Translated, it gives CASSSRPAGDGNF. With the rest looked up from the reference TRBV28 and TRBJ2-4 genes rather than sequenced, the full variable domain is DVKVTQSSRYLVKRTGEKVFLECVQDMDHENMFWYRQDPGLGLRLIYFSYDVKMKEKGDIPEGYSVSREKKERFSLILESASTNQTSMYLCASSSRPAGDGNFGAGTRLSVL.